This is a list of T cell receptor beta chains from one sample in a study of early T cells in non-severe SARS-CoV-2 infection. TCRdb processed the 5' RACE reads anew with MiXCR; each CDR3 protein has one entry. The repertoire has roughly 100,000 distinct CDR3 sequences, over 10% of them found once; the top ten carry around 2.4%. The sequencing sample was made of whole blood. The receptors derive from an adult who was a healthcare worker with PCR-confirmed SARS-CoV-2 infection or an uninfected control (not recorded which). CDR3s leave out the opening cysteine and the closing phenylalanine or tryptophan.

V gene: TRBV2; CDR3 protein: ASWGGGDNQPQH
V gene: TRBV20-1; CDR3 protein: SVPLDGRETQY
V gene: TRBV18; CDR3 protein: ASLTTGGTEAF
V gene: TRBV11-1; CDR3 protein: ASSPGEGDEQF
V gene: TRBV29-1; CDR3 protein: SVRRTNEKLF
V gene: TRBV5-1; CDR3 protein: ASSLGDSRPQH
V gene: TRBV20-1; CDR3 protein: SARDPSGRKETQY
V gene: TRBV15; CDR3 protein: ATSGVGYSNTGELF
V gene: TRBV3-1; CDR3 protein: ASSQDGANQPQH
V gene: TRBV11-2; CDR3 protein: ASSLITWKGQGINTEAF
V gene: TRBV28; CDR3 protein: ASSSGAVSSGANVLT
V gene: TRBV29-1; CDR3 protein: SVRSTGGPYNEQF
V gene: TRBV28; CDR3 protein: ASSEPTGGTQETQY
V gene: TRBV28; CDR3 protein: ASSSPGGPRGANVLT
V gene: TRBV20-1; CDR3 protein: SAWGQGNYEQY
V gene: TRBV28; CDR3 protein: ASNYLGETQY
V gene: TRBV11-2; CDR3 protein: ASSHNTRPPTDTQY
V gene: TRBV4-3; CDR3 protein: ASSHGPNQPQH
V gene: TRBV12-3/TRBV12-4; CDR3 protein: ASSSRYTGIDQPQH
V gene: TRBV14; CDR3 protein: ASSQGQVHGYT
V gene: TRBV7-2; CDR3 protein: ASSSQVSGNTIY
V gene: TRBV11-2; CDR3 protein: ASSPHPGTEAF
V gene: TRBV19; CDR3 protein: ASSIMVKNQPQH
V gene: TRBV10-3; CDR3 protein: AISAQATPSTDTQY
V gene: TRBV29-1; CDR3 protein: SVEDYAGGGDTQY
V gene: TRBV28; CDR3 protein: ASSMTSWGTDTQY
V gene: TRBV7-2; CDR3 protein: ASSLGLAGGQETQY
V gene: TRBV11-2; CDR3 protein: ASSTRGSSYNEQF
V gene: TRBV7-9; CDR3 protein: ASSLGTSGYTQY
V gene: TRBV21-1; CDR3 protein: ASSHRDPSTDTQY
V gene: TRBV29-1; CDR3 protein: STGGLAGSRNTGELF
V gene: TRBV25-1; CDR3 protein: ASTLTRAGQETQY
V gene: TRBV10-2; CDR3 protein: ASSVERSNTEAF
V gene: TRBV20-1; CDR3 protein: SARRRDGEQY
V gene: TRBV7-9; CDR3 protein: ASSYRLTDTQY
V gene: TRBV11-3; CDR3 protein: ASSLRAGLDDTQY
V gene: TRBV29-1; CDR3 protein: SVGGVVRDIQY
V gene: TRBV19; CDR3 protein: ANPPANGTNSPLH
V gene: TRBV6-2/TRBV6-3; CDR3 protein: ASSYGRWNTEAF
V gene: TRBV5-1; CDR3 protein: ASSPDTSTDTQY
V gene: TRBV20-1; CDR3 protein: SARNLDRLRETQY
V gene: TRBV29-1; CDR3 protein: SVVRSGGTDTQY
V gene: TRBV28; CDR3 protein: ASSLVDSTPGELF
V gene: TRBV25-1; CDR3 protein: ASSESSRGRNSPLH
V gene: TRBV27; CDR3 protein: ASSSFAGSTDTQY
V gene: TRBV28; CDR3 protein: ASSLVGSQETQY
V gene: TRBV27; CDR3 protein: ASSYSGGSNQPQH
V gene: TRBV7-9; CDR3 protein: ASSLGQIETQY
V gene: TRBV29-1; CDR3 protein: SVVTEGVLGYQPQH
V gene: TRBV7-8; CDR3 protein: ASSPTGDTQY
V gene: TRBV5-1; CDR3 protein: ASSPEGTANYEQY
V gene: TRBV28; CDR3 protein: ASQLAAGYNEQF